This entry is about one TCR beta chain. The record originates from a study of T cells in localized non-small cell lung cancer. Germline V gene lookup returns CDR1 SGHNT and CDR2 YYREEE (reference sequence). V lost 4 bases to trimming and J lost 0 bases, with 11 bases between them. The CDR3 has 14 amino acids. The data were produced by immunoSEQ multiplex PCR, yet TCRdb's version contains in-frame clones alone and is incomplete. Of around 26,000 clones listed, 90% are singletons. The chain combines TRBV5-4 with TRBJ2-7, with a tentative D call TRBD1 (6 bases). Sequenced here: peripheral blood, sampled before any cancer treatment. This sequence originates from a woman aged 40 to 75 with stage I lung adenocarcinoma. In DNA, the CDR3 is TGTGCCAGCAGCCTCCGGGACATCTCCTACGAGCAGTACTTC. Its protein is CASSLRDISYEQYF. Filled out from reference TRBV5-4 and TRBJ2-7, the complete variable domain reads ETGVTQSPTHLIKTRGQQVTLRCSSQSGHNTVSWYQQALGQGPQFIFQYYREEENGRGNFPPRFSGLQFPNYSSELNVNALELDDSALYLCASSLRDISYEQYFGPGTRLTVT.